The sequence of this T cell receptor beta chain was determined in a study of cytomegalovirus exposure and HLA in healthy donors. PCR amplification relied on 60 Vbeta primers (plus 13 Jbeta primers). Using immunoSEQ multiplex PCR, the repertoire was profiled, and TCRdb retains in-frame clones only, with some absent. The sample lists under 130,000 clones, about 16% occurring once. The J segment lost 1 base and the V segment lost 7 bases, leaving 3 bases of the junction unmatched. This CDR3 spans 14 amino acids. The V gene's germline CDR1 is MGHDK and CDR2 SYGVNS. The gene calls are TRBV25-1 and TRBJ2-3; the match to TRBD1 covers 9 bases. The sample consisted of PBMCs. This receptor was obtained from a female donor in good health and CMV-seronegative. CDR3 amino acids: CASNTGGGTDTQYF. CDR3 in DNA: TGTGCCAGCAACACAGGGGGCGGCACAGATACGCAGTATTTT.